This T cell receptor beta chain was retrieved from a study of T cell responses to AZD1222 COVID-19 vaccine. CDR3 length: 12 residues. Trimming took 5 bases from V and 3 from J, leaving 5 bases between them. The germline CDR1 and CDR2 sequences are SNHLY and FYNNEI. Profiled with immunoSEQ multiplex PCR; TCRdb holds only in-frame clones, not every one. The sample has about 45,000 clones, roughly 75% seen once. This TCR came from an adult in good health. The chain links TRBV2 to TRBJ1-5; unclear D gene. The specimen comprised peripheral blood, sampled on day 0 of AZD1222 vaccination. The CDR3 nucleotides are TGTGCCAGCAGTCCGTCCAATCAGCCCCAGCATTTT. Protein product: CASSPSNQPQHF. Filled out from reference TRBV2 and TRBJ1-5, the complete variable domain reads EPEVTQTPSHQVTQMGQEVILRCVPISNHLYFYWYRQILGQKVEFLVSFYNNEISEKSEIFDDQFSVERPDGSNFTLKIRSTKLEDSAMYFCASSPSNQPQHFGDGTRLSIL.